These T cell receptor beta chains were read from a single sample in a study of control samples from healthy donors and cancer patients. The table came from immunoSEQ multiplex PCR; TCRdb's copy has only in-frame clones and leaves some out. The table has about 110,000 clones, 70% to 85% seen once. The sample taken for sequencing was blood. The source of these receptors is a man younger than 35 in good health. CDR3s leave out the opening cysteine and the closing phenylalanine or tryptophan. Each record gives: clone size, J gene, V gene, CDR3 protein. Clone size is given for some rows only: seen once, a few or many times, or a class if the clone is expanded.

size: few; J: TRBJ1-6; V: TRBV5-4; CDR3: ASSGRQGGNSPLH
size: NA; J: TRBJ2-3; V: TRBV6-2/TRBV6-3; CDR3: ASSFPGLATADTQY
size: NA; J: TRBJ1-6; V: TRBV6-8; CDR3: ASVVWWKAKSPLH
size: NA; J: TRBJ2-7; V: TRBV6-5; CDR3: ASSYLGTGFLREQY
size: NA; J: TRBJ2-1; V: TRBV28; CDR3: ASSSGTKTWVF
size: NA; J: TRBJ1-2; V: TRBV24-1; CDR3: ATSDSGRGTATYGYT
size: NA; J: TRBJ2-1; V: TRBV28; CDR3: ASSLYAGTYNEQF
size: NA; J: TRBJ1-2; V: TRBV4-2; CDR3: ASSQDTGENYGYT
size: once; J: TRBJ2-7; V: TRBV30; CDR3: AWSVLSTGYEQY
size: NA; J: TRBJ1-3; V: TRBV5-1; CDR3: ASSLATDGNTIY
size: NA; J: TRBJ1-1; V: TRBV29-1; CDR3: SARRRDSTEAF
size: NA; J: TRBJ2-7; V: TRBV4-3; CDR3: ASSQDPLSYEQY
size: few; J: TRBJ2-2; V: TRBV3-1/TRBV3-2; CDR3: ASSQRAGELF
size: NA; J: TRBJ2-5; V: TRBV7-2; CDR3: ASSLLSLARGETQY
size: NA; J: TRBJ1-1; V: TRBV7-6; CDR3: ASSQSRGGNTEAF
size: NA; J: TRBJ1-5; V: TRBV5-8; CDR3: ASSPGQGVNQPQH
size: NA; J: TRBJ1-2; V: TRBV7-2; CDR3: ASSLDPGAYGYT
size: few; J: TRBJ2-5; V: TRBV14; CDR3: ASSQVRKGVQETQY
size: NA; J: TRBJ1-1; V: TRBV28; CDR3: ASSPLGQPNTEAF
size: NA; J: TRBJ1-2; V: TRBV7-9; CDR3: ASSSPFTAYYGYT
size: NA; J: TRBJ1-1; V: TRBV18; CDR3: ASSLGENTEAF
size: few; J: TRBJ1-6; V: TRBV12-3/TRBV12-4; CDR3: ASTNPGESPLH
size: NA; J: TRBJ1-1; V: TRBV18; CDR3: ASSPALIGTRNTEAF
size: NA; J: TRBJ1-6; V: TRBV18; CDR3: ASSPSSTGSSYNSPLH
size: NA; J: TRBJ2-1; V: TRBV11-2; CDR3: ASSLDYEARLGDEQF
size: NA; J: TRBJ2-7; V: TRBV6-5; CDR3: ASRPTGGGSYEQY
size: NA; J: TRBJ1-2; V: TRBV28; CDR3: ASSPTSDRIVWGYT
size: NA; J: TRBJ1-1; V: TRBV5-1; CDR3: ASSLDPTQGAF
size: NA; J: TRBJ1-3; V: TRBV29-1; CDR3: SVLRDGNTIY
size: NA; J: TRBJ2-5; V: TRBV6-1; CDR3: ASSDWGGQDLIQETQY
size: few; J: TRBJ1-6; V: TRBV6-5; CDR3: ASSYGQEGSPLH
size: few; J: TRBJ2-5; V: TRBV7-2; CDR3: ASSPSGTSSETQY
size: NA; J: TRBJ2-3; V: TRBV2; CDR3: ATTRGGGSDTQY
size: NA; J: TRBJ2-5; V: TRBV24-1; CDR3: ATSDPPGTGGQETQY
size: NA; J: TRBJ1-1; V: TRBV5-1; CDR3: ASTANPRGNTEAF
size: NA; J: TRBJ1-5; V: TRBV5-8; CDR3: ASSKGQYNQPQH
size: NA; J: TRBJ2-7; V: TRBV5-1; CDR3: ASSFRDTYEQY
size: NA; J: TRBJ2-1; V: TRBV6-2/TRBV6-3; CDR3: ASSYLAGGTSSYNEQF
size: NA; J: TRBJ1-2; V: TRBV5-1; CDR3: ASSFTGGFGYT
size: NA; J: TRBJ1-4; V: TRBV5-5; CDR3: ASSEDSLNEKLF